This T cell receptor beta chain appears in the sequencing data of a study of spatial heterogeneity in lung cancer (dated by TCRdb to between 2017 and 2020). At the level of the whole study: Beta-chain transcripts were consistently detected in greater numbers than alpha-chain transcripts, which likely reflected higher beta-chain transcript abundance. In the raw uncorrected reads, each unique combination of TCR and UMI appeared on average more than ten times. The study quantitatively compared TCR alpha and beta repertoires across multiple tumor regions, matched nontumor lung and blood in non-small cell lung cancer. Nonsynonymous mutation counts, determined by whole-exome sequencing of tumor tissue, were related to TCR repertoire features. Both alpha and beta chains were TCR-sequenced in approximately 220 tumor regions, around 64 matched nontumor lung samples and around 54 PBMC samples obtained at surgery.

The library was generated by 5' RACE. Instrument used: NextSeq 500. To allow correction of PCR and sequencing errors, the TCR library protocol tagged every TCR cDNA molecule with a unique molecular identifier. Processing in the source paper ran as follows. Decombinator tools were used for TCR identification, UMI-based error correction and CDR3 extraction. TCRs above a frequency of 2 per 1,000, corresponding to the top 1% of the tumor frequency distribution, were defined as expanded. Each repertoire was subsampled 100 times to 5,000 TCRs, after which Renyi diversity was computed with the R vegan package. CDR3 similarity networks were built from amino acid triplet string-kernel similarity, connecting CDR3s with pairwise similarity above 0.82. TCRdb's own reprocessing of the public reads used fastp at Q25 and MiXCR and kept productive beta chains. Every CDR3 protein is listed once, alongside the most common genes and DNA of its rows. The V and J calls and clone size are TCRdb's, not the authors'. This sample comprises 50,000 to 55,000 distinct CDR3 sequences, less than 9% of them detected only once. The ten largest clones capture roughly 3% of the sample.

Results the study describes overall, beyond this receptor: Confirming at a functional level the hypothesis that regional TCRs recognize regional mutations was considered to require additional single-cell paired TCR alpha and beta sequencing. Ubiquitous expanded tumor TCRs were detected in blood more often at tumor resection than at routine follow-up.

Sample time point, as interpreted from the label and publication: sample taken at primary tumor resection. TCR sequencing used whole RNA extracted from tumor and nontumor lung tissue, or from cryopreserved PBMC samples, without cell sorting. Donors were some 67 patients with early-stage, untreated non-small cell lung cancer from the lung TRACERx cohort. Patients were selected for TCR sequencing only if sufficient RNA was available from at least two tumor regions. This clonotype has a handful of counts. The clone's antigen remains unknown. Base qualities are not recorded, but no much larger clone differs from it by a single base. The sample here was PBMCs, taken at surgery. The sequence was obtained from a female donor with early-stage non-small cell lung cancer.

The CDR3 reads as follows: CASSQGVSASGRETQYF. The DNA is as follows: TGTGCCAGCAGCCAAGGTGTATCGGCTAGCGGTAGAGAGACCCAGTACTTC. The chain employs TRBV14 and TRBJ2-5; the junction holds 7 bases that match TRBD2. Spanning cysteine to phenylalanine, the CDR3 consists of 17 amino acids. Only CDR3 DNA is held: 51 bases, read in frame from base 1. Ends trimmed: V by 1 base, J by 4 bases; bases unmatched to a gene: 12. The germline V gene encodes CDR1 SGHDN and CDR2 FVKESK.